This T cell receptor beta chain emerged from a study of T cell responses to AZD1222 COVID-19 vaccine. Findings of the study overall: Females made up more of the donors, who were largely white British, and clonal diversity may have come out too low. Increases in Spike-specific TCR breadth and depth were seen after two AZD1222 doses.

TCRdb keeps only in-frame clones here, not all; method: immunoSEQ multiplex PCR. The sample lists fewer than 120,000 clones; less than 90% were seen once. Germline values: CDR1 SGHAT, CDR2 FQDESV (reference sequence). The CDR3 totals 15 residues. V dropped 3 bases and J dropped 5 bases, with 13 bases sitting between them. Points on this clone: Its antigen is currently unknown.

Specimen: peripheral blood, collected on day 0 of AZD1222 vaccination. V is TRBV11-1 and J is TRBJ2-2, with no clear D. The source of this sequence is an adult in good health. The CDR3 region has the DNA TGTGCCAGCAGCTTCTCGCAGCGTGTTACCGGGGAGCTGTTTTTT. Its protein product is CASSFSQRVTGELFF.